Below are 21 T cell receptor beta chains sequenced from a single sample in a study of T cell clonotyping in hematopoietic cell transplantation. Libraries were prepared by immunoSEQ multiplex PCR; TCRdb keeps only in-frame clonotypes and omits some of them. The sample includes about 9,300 clones, about nine tenths seen only once; the top ten take approximately 37%. The sequenced sample was PBMCs, obtained 180 days after allogeneic stem cell transplant. These receptors all stem from a human patient who had an allogeneic stem cell transplant, so the T cells may come from the graft donor. The donor label of this sample is uncertain. Some clones in this sample may be carry-over from other donors' samples.

The chain carries TRBV11-2 and TRBJ1-5; D uncertain. CDR3 size: 12 residues. The V end was cut by 4 bases, the J end by 11 bases, with 12 bases between. Germline CDR1 is SGHAT and CDR2 is FQNNGV. Written as DNA, the CDR3 is TGTGCCAGCAGCTCTCCCTCCTCGGCCCAGCATTTT. This sequence encodes CASSSPSSAQHF.

Here the CDR3 reads CASSSQPEGYTF. The DNA of the CDR3 is TGCGCCAGCAGCTCTCAGCCCGAGGGCTACACCTTC. The chain carries TRBV5-1 and TRBJ1-2; unclear D gene. This CDR3 is 12 amino acids long. Between the trimmed V and J ends, which lost 3 bases and 8 bases, there was a span of 11 bases. Per germline, CDR1 SGHRS and CDR2 YFSETQ.

This clone was recorded only once. CDR3 loop: CSVGTGGAETQYF. CDR3 DNA: TGCAGCGTGGGGACAGGGGGCGCAGAGACCCAGTACTTC. The chain couples TRBV29-1 to TRBJ2-5, with 12 bases lining up with TRBD1. V gave up 6 bases and J gave up 4 bases; unmatched junction bases: 3. This CDR3 spans 13 amino acids. Germline V lookup: CDR1 SQVTM, CDR2 ANQGSEA.

V is TRBV5-6 and J is TRBJ1-5; 9 positions match TRBD1. Germline values: CDR1 SGHDT, CDR2 YYEEEE. Germline trimming cut 2 bases from V and 9 bases from J; bases unmatched to any gene: 12. CDR3 size: 16 residues. This CDR3 is CASSFQTGGLLGPQHF. Written as DNA, the CDR3 is TGTGCCAGCAGCTTCCAGACAGGGGGGCTTCTGGGGCCCCAGCATTTT.

V and J are TRBV11-2 and TRBJ2-7, with 7 bases identical to TRBD1. CDR1 and CDR2 (germline): SGHAT, FQNNGV. J was trimmed by 7 bases and V by 3 bases; bases with no gene match: 12. The CDR3 sequence is 15 residues long. As DNA, the CDR3 is TGTGCCAGCAGCTTTGGGACAGAGCCGATGGGGGAGCAGTACTTC. Protein product: CASSFGTEPMGEQYF.

The DNA for the CDR3 is TGTGCCAGCAGCCGAGGGGGCACCGGGGAGCTGTTTTTT. Translating gives CASSRGGTGELFF. The rearrangement links TRBV6-6 to TRBJ2-2, with D maybe TRBD1 (6 bases). V was clipped by 6 bases and J by 4 bases, with 9 bases between them. Per the germline V gene, CDR1 is MNHNY and CDR2 is SVGAGI (reference sequence). The CDR3 contains 13 residues.

The chain is built from TRBV12-1 and TRBJ2-3; the table names TRBD2, a call not compared with the DNA. TRBV12-1 is an annotated pseudogene. There are 15 residues in the CDR3. In DNA, the CDR3 is TGTGCCAGCAGTTACGGAGGGGTCAGCACAGATACGCAGTATTTT. Amino acids: CASSYGGVSTDTQYF.

V is TRBV5-1 and J is TRBJ1-1, with 8 positions matching TRBD1. The V gene's germline CDR1 is SGHRS and CDR2 YFSETQ. This CDR3 comprises 15 residues. The junction had 7 bases not matched to a gene; V was cut back by 6 bases and J by 0 bases. Here the CDR3 reads CASTSGTGMNTEAFF. DNA of the CDR3: TGCGCCAGCACCTCCGGGACAGGAATGAACACTGAAGCTTTCTTT.

CDR3 sequence reads: CASSPGGGLSYEQYF. In nucleotides, the CDR3 is TGTGCCAGCAGTCCTGGAGGGGGACTCTCCTACGAGCAGTACTTC. The J gene is TRBJ2-7, the V gene TRBV7-2, with D perhaps assigned TRBD1 or TRBD2 (6 bases each). CDR3 size: 15 residues. Trimming shortened V by 6 bases and J by 0 bases, and 15 bases separated the two germline ends. Germline CDR1 is SGHTA and CDR2 is FQGNSA.

The chain joins TRBV28 to TRBJ1-5; D gene ambiguous. CDR3 length equals 13 residues. The V and J ends lost 7 bases and 7 bases respectively, with 14 bases between them. Germline CDR1 reads MDHEN; CDR2 reads SYDVKM. DNA for the CDR3: TGTGCCAGCACCAGAACCCGTGACCAGCCCCAGCATTTT. Amino acid sequence: CASTRTRDQPQHF. Combining the CDR3 with reference TRBV28 and TRBJ1-5 gives the whole variable domain DVKVTQSSRYLVKRTGEKVFLECVQDMDHENMFWYRQDPGLGLRLIYFSYDVKMKEKGDIPEGYSVSREKKERFSLILESASTNQTSMYLCASTRTRDQPQHFGDGTRLSIL.

CDR3 in amino acids: CASEAGIHNEQFF. The CDR3 DNA reads TGTGCCAGCGAAGCGGGAATCCACAATGAGCAGTTCTTC. The chain couples TRBV2 to TRBJ2-1; 7 nucleotides agree with TRBD2. The CDR3 covers 13 residues. Germline CDR1 is SNHLY and CDR2 is FYNNEI. Trimming at V came to 8 bases and at J to 5 bases, leaving 6 bases not matched to a gene.

The V gene is TRBV28, the J gene TRBJ1-5; a weak D match, TRBD1 (5 bases). This CDR3 region has 15 residues. Germline CDR1 is MDHEN and CDR2 is SYDVKM. V lost 7 bases, J lost 5 bases, and 18 bases lay in between. The CDR3 nucleotides are TGTGCCAGCACCGAAAGGTCTGGGGGTTATCAGCCCCAGCATTTT. Its protein product is CASTERSGGYQPQHF. The full variable domain, rest sourced from reference TRBV28 and TRBJ1-5, is DVKVTQSSRYLVKRTGEKVFLECVQDMDHENMFWYRQDPGLGLRLIYFSYDVKMKEKGDIPEGYSVSREKKERFSLILESASTNQTSMYLCASTERSGGYQPQHFGDGTRLSIL.

The chain recombines TRBV2 with TRBJ2-7; a possible D gene is TRBD2 (5 bases). The CDR3 extends over 15 amino acids. Per germline, CDR1 SNHLY and CDR2 FYNNEI. Trimming removed 8 bases at V and 5 bases at J, with 22 bases between. The CDR3 region has the DNA TGTGCCAGCGAAATGGGAGATTTCTTTGCCGACGAGCAGTACTTC. As protein: CASEMGDFFADEQYF.

This clone is termed large. The V gene is TRBV7-6, the J gene TRBJ1-6, with D unclear. Per the germline V gene, CDR1 is SGHVS and CDR2 is FNYEAQ. V shed 5 bases and J shed 7 bases, with 18 bases lying between them. CDR3 length equals 16 residues. The CDR3 DNA is TGTGCCAGCAGCCTATTGAAAGCGGGCCCAAATTCACCCCTCCACTTT. Its protein product is CASSLLKAGPNSPLHF.

The chain uses TRBV9 and TRBJ2-5, with D hard to call. Trimming took off 1 base at V and 3 bases at J, with 10 bases between the two ends. CDR3 length: 14 residues. Looked up from germline, CDR1 is SGDLS and CDR2 is YYNGEE. The CDR3 protein is CASSVSGSEETQYF. The CDR3 nucleotides are TGTGCCAGCAGCGTATCCGGGTCTGAAGAGACCCAGTACTTC.

The chain employs TRBV19 and TRBJ2-1, with a possible D match to TRBD2 (7 bases). The V gene lost 5 bases and the J gene lost 2 bases, with 25 bases spanning the gap. Germline lookup yields CDR1 LNHDA and CDR2 SQIVND (reference sequence). The CDR3 has 19 amino acids. This CDR3 is CASSSLGGAAAQPYNEQFF. Written as DNA, the CDR3 is TGTGCCAGTAGTTCCTTAGGGGGGGCCGCGGCTCAACCCTACAATGAGCAGTTCTTC.

V and J are TRBV28 and TRBJ1-5, with a possible D match to TRBD1 (6 bases). Germline V gene lookup returns CDR1 MDHEN and CDR2 SYDVKM. This CDR3 contains 15 residues. Trimming removed 6 bases from V and 1 base from J, with 13 bases in between. The DNA of the CDR3 is TGTGCCAGCAGCGGTACAGGGCGCAGCAATCAGCCCCAGCATTTT. Protein product: CASSGTGRSNQPQHF.

The chain has TRBV5-1 and TRBJ1-1, with D tentatively TRBD1 (6 bases). The CDR3 loop spans 14 amino acids. V lost 1 base, J lost 1 base, and 8 bases lay in between. CDR1 and CDR2 (germline): SGHRS, YFSETQ. The CDR3 nucleotides are TGCGCCAGCAGCTTGTTACAGGGGAACACTGAAGCTTTCTTT. Residues: CASSLLQGNTEAFF. Supplemented by reference TRBV5-1 and TRBJ1-1, the full variable domain reads KAGVTQTPRYLIKTRGQQVTLSCSPISGHRSVSWYQQTPGQGLQFLFEYFSETQRNKGNFPGRFSGRQFSNSRSEMNVSTLELGDSALYLCASSLLQGNTEAFFGQGTRLTVV.

Only one count was recorded for this clone. V usage is TRBV27 and J usage is TRBJ2-1; D is ambiguous. The CDR3 has 12 residues. Germline V gene lookup returns CDR1 MNHEY and CDR2 SMNVEV (reference sequence). Trimming pared 2 bases from V and 7 bases from J, leaving 6 bases between. The CDR3 sequence is CASSLDGNEQFF. The DNA for the CDR3 is TGTGCCAGCAGTTTAGACGGGAATGAGCAGTTCTTC.

The V and J genes are TRBV28 and TRBJ1-2; D gene ambiguous. The CDR3 has 11 residues. CDR1 MDHEN and CDR2 SYDVKM come from the germline V gene. V dropped 2 bases and J dropped 8 bases, with 6 bases sitting between them. CDR3 residues: CASSLEGGYTF. CDR3 coding DNA: TGTGCCAGCAGTTTAGAGGGAGGCTACACCTTC.

The chain links TRBV28 to TRBJ1-1; D remains ambiguous. Germline lookup yields CDR1 MDHEN and CDR2 SYDVKM. The CDR3 consists of 13 residues. The V gene lost 7 bases and the J gene lost 2 bases, with 11 bases spanning the gap. The CDR3 DNA follows: TGTGCCAGCACCCGCATATATAACACTGAAGCTTTCTTT. It specifies CASTRIYNTEAFF.